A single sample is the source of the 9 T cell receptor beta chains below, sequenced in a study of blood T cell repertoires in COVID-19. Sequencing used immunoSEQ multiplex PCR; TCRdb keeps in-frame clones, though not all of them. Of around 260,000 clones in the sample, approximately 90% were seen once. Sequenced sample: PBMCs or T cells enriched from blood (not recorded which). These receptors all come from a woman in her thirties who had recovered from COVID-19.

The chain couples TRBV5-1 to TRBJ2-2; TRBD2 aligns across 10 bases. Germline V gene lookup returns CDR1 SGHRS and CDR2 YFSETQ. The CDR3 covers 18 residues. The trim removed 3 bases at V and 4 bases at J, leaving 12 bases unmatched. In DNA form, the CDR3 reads TGCGCCAGCAGCTCGACGAGCAACTTAGCGGGAGGCACCGGGGAGCTGTTTTTT. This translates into CASSSTSNLAGGTGELFF.

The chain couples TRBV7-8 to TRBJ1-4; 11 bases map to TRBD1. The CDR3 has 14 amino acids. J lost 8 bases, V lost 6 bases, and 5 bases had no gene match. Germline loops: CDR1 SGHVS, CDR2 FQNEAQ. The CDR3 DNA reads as TGTGCCAGCAGAAGGGACAGGGGGGGCGAAAAACTGTTTTTT. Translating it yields CASRRDRGGEKLFF.

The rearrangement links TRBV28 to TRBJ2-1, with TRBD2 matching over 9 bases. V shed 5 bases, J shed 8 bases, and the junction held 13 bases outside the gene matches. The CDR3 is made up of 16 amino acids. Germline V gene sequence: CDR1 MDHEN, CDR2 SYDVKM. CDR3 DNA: TGTGCCAGCAGTCCCGGTCCAGCGGGAGGAGTGGATGAGCAGTTCTTC. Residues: CASSPGPAGGVDEQFF.

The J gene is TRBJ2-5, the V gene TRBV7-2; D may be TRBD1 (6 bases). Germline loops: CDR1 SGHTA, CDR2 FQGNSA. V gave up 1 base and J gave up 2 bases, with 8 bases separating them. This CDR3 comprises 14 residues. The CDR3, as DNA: TGTGCCAGCAGCTTAGTTACAGGGCAAGAGACCCAGTACTTC. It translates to CASSLVTGQETQYF.

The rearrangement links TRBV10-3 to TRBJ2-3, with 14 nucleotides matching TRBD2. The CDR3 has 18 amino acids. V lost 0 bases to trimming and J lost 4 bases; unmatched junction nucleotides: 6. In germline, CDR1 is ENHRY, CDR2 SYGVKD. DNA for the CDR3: TGTGCCATCAGTGAGTCCCTCGGGACTAGCGGGAGCCCAGATACGCAGTATTTT. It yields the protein CAISESLGTSGSPDTQYF.

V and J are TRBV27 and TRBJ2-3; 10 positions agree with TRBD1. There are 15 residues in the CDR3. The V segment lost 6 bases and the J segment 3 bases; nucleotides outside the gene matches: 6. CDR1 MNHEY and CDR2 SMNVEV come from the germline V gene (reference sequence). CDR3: CASSRDRGGTDTQYF. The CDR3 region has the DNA TGTGCCAGCAGCCGGGACAGGGGTGGGACAGATACGCAGTATTTT.

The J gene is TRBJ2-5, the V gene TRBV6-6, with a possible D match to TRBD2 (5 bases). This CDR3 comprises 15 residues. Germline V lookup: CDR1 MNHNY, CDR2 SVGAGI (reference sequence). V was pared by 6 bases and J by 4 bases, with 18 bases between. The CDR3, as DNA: TGTGCCAGCAGGCGGTCGGGGTACGAGGGAGAGACCCAGTACTTC. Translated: CASRRSGYEGETQYF.

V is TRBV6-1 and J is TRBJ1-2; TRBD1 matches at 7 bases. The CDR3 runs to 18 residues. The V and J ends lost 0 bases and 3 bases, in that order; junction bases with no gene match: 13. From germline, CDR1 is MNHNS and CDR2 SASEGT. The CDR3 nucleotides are TGTGCCAGCAGTGAAGCGATAACAGGGGATTTTGGGGACTATGGCTACACCTTC. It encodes CASSEAITGDFGDYGYTF.

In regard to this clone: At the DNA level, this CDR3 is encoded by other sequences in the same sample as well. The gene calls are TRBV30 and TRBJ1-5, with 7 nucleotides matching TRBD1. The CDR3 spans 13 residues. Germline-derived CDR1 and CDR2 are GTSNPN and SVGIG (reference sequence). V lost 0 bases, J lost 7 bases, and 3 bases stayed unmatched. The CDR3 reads CAWSVTGNQPQHF. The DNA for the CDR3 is TGTGCCTGGAGTGTGACAGGGAACCAGCCCCAGCATTTT.